This TCR beta chain was obtained from a study of blood T cell repertoires in COVID-19. In the study overall: From the United States, Italy and Spain came samples of acute and convalescent COVID-19.

Only in-frame clones appear in the TCRdb table, and some are missing; sequencing was by immunoSEQ multiplex PCR. This sample yields almost 400,000 clones, of which approximately 89% are seen a single time; 1.7% belongs to the top ten. This clone was seen a few times. Trimming took off 0 bases at V and 4 bases at J, with 12 bases between the two ends. Germline loops: CDR1 LGHNA, CDR2 YNFKEQ. The CDR3 loop spans 16 amino acids. The sequence derives from a woman in her twenties or thirties who had recovered from COVID-19. The sequenced sample was PBMCs or T cells enriched from blood (not recorded which). The chain couples TRBV4-2 to TRBJ2-2, with D maybe TRBD2 (6 bases). The CDR3 reads CASSQDNGRSTGELFF. The CDR3 nucleotides are TGTGCCAGCAGCCAAGATAATGGGAGGTCCACCGGGGAGCTGTTTTTT.